The rows below give T cell receptor beta chains drawn from one sample of a study of blood T cell repertoires in COVID-19. Assay: immunoSEQ multiplex PCR; the TCRdb copy retains only in-frame clones and omits some. The data hold some 140,000 clones, with about 80% observed a single time. The sample comprised peripheral blood. These receptors were collected from an elderly woman with acute or convalescent COVID-19. Both conserved end residues are part of each CDR3. D genes are given only for firm matches. Not all rows give a size; the values are once, few, many and, for expanded clones, a class.

-	TRBV2	-	TRBJ1-5	CASRLRDWDNQPQHF	TGTGCCAGCAGGCTCAGGGATTGGGACAATCAGCCCCAGCATTTT
TRBD2	TRBV6-6	-	TRBJ2-2	CASSYNGRATGELFF	TGTGCCAGCAGTTACAACGGGAGGGCCACCGGGGAGCTGTTTTTT
TRBD1	TRBV6-5	-	TRBJ1-1	CASSTTGTGRTEAFF	TGTGCCAGCAGTACTACCGGGACAGGGCGGACTGAAGCTTTCTTT
-	TRBV11-3	-	TRBJ2-2	CASSLPRGFDNTGELFF	TGTGCCAGCAGTCTCCCCCGGGGGTTCGACAACACCGGGGAGCTGTTTTTT
-	TRBV27	-	TRBJ1-1	CASSLQQNTEAFF	TGTGCCAGCAGCCTACAGCAGAACACTGAAGCTTTCTTT
TRBD2	TRBV15	-	TRBJ2-1	CATSRDGTSGGAYNEQFF	TGTGCCACCAGCAGAGATGGGACTAGCGGGGGTGCCTACAATGAGCAGTTCTTC
TRBD1	TRBV6-6	-	TRBJ1-2	CASSSDRGDGYTF	TGTGCCAGCAGTTCGGACAGGGGCGATGGCTACACCTTC
TRBD1	TRBV5-1	-	TRBJ1-2	CASSLTGVNGYTF	TGCGCCAGCAGTTTGACAGGGGTTAATGGCTACACCTTC
-	TRBV18	-	TRBJ2-5	CASSPSQQETQYF	TGTGCCAGCTCACCAAGCCAACAAGAGACCCAGTACTTC
-	TRBV27	-	TRBJ2-5	CASSSYGQLQETQYF	TGTGCCAGCAGTTCCTATGGACAATTGCAAGAGACCCAGTACTTC
-	TRBV6-5	-	TRBJ2-7	CASSGIRGEQYF	TGTGCCAGTTCGGGGATCCGAGGAGAGCAGTACTTC
TRBD1	TRBV5-4	-	TRBJ1-2	CASSSGQGMGLANYGYTF	TGTGCCAGCAGCTCGGGACAGGGGATGGGTTTAGCTAACTATGGCTACACCTTC
TRBD1	TRBV6-6	-	TRBJ2-7	CASRSSGQGAYEQYF	TGTGCCAGCAGGAGCTCGGGACAGGGCGCCTACGAGCAGTACTTC
-	TRBV19	-	TRBJ1-1	CASTLGWGGNTEAFF	TGTGCCAGTACCCTGGGATGGGGCGGGAACACTGAAGCTTTCTTT
-	TRBV4-1	-	TRBJ2-2	CASSQVSVLGELFF	TGCGCCAGCAGCCAAGTATCGGTGCTCGGGGAGCTGTTTTTT
TRBD1	TRBV5-1	-	TRBJ2-7	CASSPPGQSYEQYF	TGCGCCAGCAGCCCGCCGGGACAGAGCTACGAGCAGTACTTC
-	TRBV24-1	-	TRBJ2-1	CATSVHRAYNEQFF	TGTGCCACCAGTGTTCACAGAGCCTACAATGAGCAGTTCTTC
-	TRBV3-1/TRBV3-2	-	TRBJ2-2	CASSQTQGSNTGELFF	TGTGCCAGCAGCCAAACACAGGGCTCGAACACCGGGGAGCTGTTTTTT
TRBD2	TRBV4-1	few	TRBJ2-3	CASSLERGVTDTQYF	TGCGCCAGCAGCCTTGAGCGGGGGGTAACAGATACGCAGTATTTT
TRBD1	TRBV25-1	medium-sized	TRBJ2-6	CASSAGQGDGANVLTF	TGTGCCAGCAGTGCGGGACAGGGTGACGGGGCCAACGTCCTGACTTTC
TRBD1	TRBV11-2	-	TRBJ1-6	CASSYGTEFLHF	TGTGCCAGCAGCTACGGGACAGAATTCCTCCACTTT
-	TRBV7-2	-	TRBJ1-1	CASRFRNTEAFF	TGTGCCAGCCGTTTCAGGAACACTGAAGCTTTCTTT
TRBD1	TRBV6-5	-	TRBJ1-2	CASLDRGAYGYTF	TGTGCCAGCCTCGACAGGGGTGCCTATGGCTACACCTTC
TRBD1	TRBV7-2	-	TRBJ1-3	CASSAGQPFSGNTIYF	TGTGCCAGCAGCGCGGGACAGCCGTTTTCTGGAAACACCATATATTTT
TRBD2	TRBV7-2	-	TRBJ2-1	CASSLSGGTTNEQFF	TGTGCCAGCAGCCTAAGCGGGGGGACCACCAATGAGCAGTTCTTC
-	TRBV4-1	-	TRBJ1-5	CASSQASLNQPQHF	TGCGCCAGCAGCCAAGCCTCCCTGAATCAGCCCCAGCATTTT
TRBD2	TRBV6-5	-	TRBJ2-1	CASSYRAGGLNEQFF	TGTGCCAGCAGTTACAGGGCGGGAGGGCTCAATGAGCAGTTCTTC
-	TRBV4-1	few	TRBJ1-5	CASSQDRGQPDQPQHF	TGCGCCAGCAGCCAAGATCGAGGGCAGCCAGATCAGCCCCAGCATTTT
-	TRBV11-2	-	TRBJ1-1	CASSLSGVNTEAFF	TGTGCCAGCAGCCTCTCCGGGGTCAACACTGAAGCTTTCTTT
TRBD2	TRBV5-1	-	TRBJ2-3	CASRLLAARSTDTQYF	TGCGCCAGCAGGTTACTAGCGGCTCGTAGCACAGATACGCAGTATTTT
-	TRBV12-3/TRBV12-4	-	TRBJ1-6	CASSLAPQPLHF	TGTGCCAGCAGTTTGGCCCCCCAGCCCCTCCACTTT
-	TRBV28	few	TRBJ1-2	CASVNPGTEYYGYTF	TGTGCCAGCGTAAACCCAGGGACTGAGTACTATGGCTACACCTTC
-	TRBV27	-	TRBJ1-2	CASSLQGRGGYTF	TGTGCCAGCAGTCTCCAGGGGAGGGGGGGCTACACCTTC
-	TRBV2	once	TRBJ1-5	CASKSYQGQPQHF	TGTGCCAGCAAGTCTTATCAGGGTCAGCCCCAGCATTTT
-	TRBV10-3	-	TRBJ1-1	CAISGGENTEAFF	TGTGCCATCAGTGGGGGAGAGAACACTGAAGCTTTCTTT
-	TRBV9	-	TRBJ2-3	CASSAMGGHTDTQYF	TGTGCCAGCAGTGCTATGGGGGGGCACACAGATACGCAGTATTTT
-	TRBV29-1	-	TRBJ2-4	CSVAAGIAKNIQYF	TGCAGCGTTGCGGCGGGAATAGCCAAAAACATTCAGTACTTC
TRBD1	TRBV18	-	TRBJ2-3	CASSPPGTGGRGDTQYF	TGTGCCAGCTCACCACCCGGGACAGGGGGACGTGGAGATACGCAGTATTTT
-	TRBV15	-	TRBJ1-4	CATSRGSGVFLGEKLFF	TGTGCCACCAGCAGAGGCTCAGGGGTTTTCCTCGGCGAAAAACTGTTTTTT